This T cell receptor beta chain was profiled in a study of T cells in Graves' hyperthyroidism and ophthalmopathy. Study summary: Specimen type is peripheral blood, collected at initial diagnosis prior to any treatment. Study-level findings and limits: Through a model of 13 V-J features, ophthalmopathy was separated from stable hyperthyroidism.

A patient was excluded if there was uncontrolled infection, other autoimmune disease, pregnancy or lactation. Of note for this clonotype: Its antigen is not identified.

Amplification yielded TCR beta CDR3 regions, with RNA transcripts as the source. HTBI primers were employed in a first-round RT-PCR of the TCR CDR3. From the multiplex PCR reads, TCRdb called clonotypes with MiXCR, one entry per CDR3 protein. The sample has about 590,000 distinct CDR3 sequences; about a sixth are singletons. Sequenced input: blood. The TCR sequence derives from a woman in her 30s with Graves' hyperthyroidism.

In nucleotides, the CDR3 is TGTGCCAGCAGTGGCGGTCGGGCTGGGGCCAACGTCCTGACTTTC. This encodes CASSGGRAGANVLTF. This chain links TRBV28 with TRBJ2-6; the D is unclear. Trimming took off 5 bases at V and 2 bases at J, with 10 bases between the two ends. The germline V gene encodes CDR1 MDHEN and CDR2 SYDVKM. CDR3 size: 15 residues. Full variable domain (outside the CDR3, taken from reference TRBV28 and TRBJ2-6): DVKVTQSSRYLVKRTGEKVFLECVQDMDHENMFWYRQDPGLGLRLIYFSYDVKMKEKGDIPEGYSVSREKKERFSLILESASTNQTSMYLCASSGGRAGANVLTFGAGSRLTVL.